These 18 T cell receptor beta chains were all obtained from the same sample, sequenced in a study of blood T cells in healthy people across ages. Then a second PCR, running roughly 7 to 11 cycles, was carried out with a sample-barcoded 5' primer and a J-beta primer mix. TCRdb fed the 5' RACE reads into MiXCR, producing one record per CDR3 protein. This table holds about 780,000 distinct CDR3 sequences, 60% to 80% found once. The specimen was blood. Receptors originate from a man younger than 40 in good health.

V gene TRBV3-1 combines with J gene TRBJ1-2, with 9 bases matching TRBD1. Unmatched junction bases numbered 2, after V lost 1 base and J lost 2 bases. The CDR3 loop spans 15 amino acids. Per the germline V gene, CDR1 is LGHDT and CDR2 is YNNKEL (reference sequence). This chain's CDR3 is CASSQVGQGNYGYTF. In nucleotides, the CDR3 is TGTGCCAGCAGCCAAGTCGGACAGGGGAACTATGGCTACACCTTC.

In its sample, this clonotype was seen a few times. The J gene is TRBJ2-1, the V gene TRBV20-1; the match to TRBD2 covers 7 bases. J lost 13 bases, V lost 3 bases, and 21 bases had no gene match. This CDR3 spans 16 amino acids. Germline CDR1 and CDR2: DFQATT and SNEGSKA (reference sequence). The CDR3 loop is CSASEGALAEDGLQFF. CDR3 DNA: TGCAGTGCTAGCGAAGGGGCGCTAGCGGAGGACGGGTTACAGTTCTTC.

The CDR3, as DNA: TGTGCCATCAAGGCTGAGGTGACGGGCGAGCAGTTCTTC. Translating it yields CAIKAEVTGEQFF. V gene TRBV10-3 combines with J gene TRBJ2-1; D gene unclear. The V gene lost 7 bases and the J gene lost 10 bases, with 17 bases spanning the gap. The CDR3 runs 13 residues. CDR1 is ENHRY and CDR2 is SYGVKD in the germline V gene.

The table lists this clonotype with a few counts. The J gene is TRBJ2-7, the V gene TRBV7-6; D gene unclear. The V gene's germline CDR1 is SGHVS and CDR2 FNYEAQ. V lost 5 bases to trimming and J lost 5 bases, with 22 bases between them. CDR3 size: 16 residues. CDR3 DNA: TGTGCCAGCAGCCCACTACCGGGCCCAACCCCCCACGAGCAGTACTTC. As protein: CASSPLPGPTPHEQYF.

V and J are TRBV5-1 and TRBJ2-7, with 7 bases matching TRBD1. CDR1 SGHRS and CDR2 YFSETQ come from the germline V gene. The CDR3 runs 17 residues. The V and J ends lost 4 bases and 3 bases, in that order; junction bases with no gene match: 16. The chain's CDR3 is CASSRDSITLYNYEQYF. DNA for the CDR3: TGCGCCAGCAGCCGGGACAGCATAACCCTTTACAACTACGAGCAGTACTTC. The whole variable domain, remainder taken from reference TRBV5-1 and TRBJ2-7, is KAGVTQTPRYLIKTRGQQVTLSCSPISGHRSVSWYQQTPGQGLQFLFEYFSETQRNKGNFPGRFSGRQFSNSRSEMNVSTLELGDSALYLCASSRDSITLYNYEQYFGPGTRLTVT.

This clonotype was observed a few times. The CDR3 DNA reads as TGTGCCATCCTGGGTCTCGTCAAAAACATTCAGTACTTC. Its protein product is CAILGLVKNIQYF. The rearrangement links TRBV6-2 or TRBV6-3 to TRBJ2-4; no clear D gene. CDR3 length: 13 amino acids. Germline V gene data show CDR1 as MNHEY and CDR2 as SVGEGT. The V end was cut by 10 bases, the J end by 3 bases, with 13 bases between.

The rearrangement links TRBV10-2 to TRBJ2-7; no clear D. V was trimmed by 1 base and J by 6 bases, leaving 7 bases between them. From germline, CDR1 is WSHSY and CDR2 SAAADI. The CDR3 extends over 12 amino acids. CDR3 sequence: CASSELGSEQYF. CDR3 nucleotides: TGCGCCAGCAGTGAGTTGGGTAGCGAGCAGTACTTC.

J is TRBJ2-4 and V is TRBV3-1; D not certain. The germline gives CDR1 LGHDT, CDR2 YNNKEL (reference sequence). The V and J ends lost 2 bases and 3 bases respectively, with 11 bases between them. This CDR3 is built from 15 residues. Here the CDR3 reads CASSQSRLVKNIQYF. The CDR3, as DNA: TGTGCCAGCAGCCAAAGTCGCTTGGTCAAAAACATTCAGTACTTC.

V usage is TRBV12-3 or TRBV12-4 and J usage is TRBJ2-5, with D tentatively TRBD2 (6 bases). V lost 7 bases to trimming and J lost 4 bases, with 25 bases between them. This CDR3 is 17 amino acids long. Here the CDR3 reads CASKAPHLAGSPETQYF. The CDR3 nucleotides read TGTGCCAGCAAGGCCCCCCACTTGGCGGGGAGTCCAGAGACCCAGTACTTC.

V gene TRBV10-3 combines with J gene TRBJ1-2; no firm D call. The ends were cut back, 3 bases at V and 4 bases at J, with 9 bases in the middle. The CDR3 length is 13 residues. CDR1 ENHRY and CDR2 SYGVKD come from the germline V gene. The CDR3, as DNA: TGTGCCATCAGTGATGGGCAGAGCTATGGCTACACCTTC. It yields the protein CAISDGQSYGYTF.

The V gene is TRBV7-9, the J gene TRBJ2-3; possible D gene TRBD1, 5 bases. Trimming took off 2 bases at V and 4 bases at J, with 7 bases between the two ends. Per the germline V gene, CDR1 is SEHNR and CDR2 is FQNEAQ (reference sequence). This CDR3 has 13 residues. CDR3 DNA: TGTGCCAGCAGCTTAAGGGGATCAGATACGCAGTATTTT. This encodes CASSLRGSDTQYF. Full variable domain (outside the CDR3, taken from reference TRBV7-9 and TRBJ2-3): DTGVSQNPRHKITKRGQNVTFRCDPISEHNRLYWYRQTLGQGPEFLTYFQNEAQLEKSRLLSDRFSAERPKGSFSTLEIQRTEQGDSAMYLCASSLRGSDTQYFGPGTRLTVL.

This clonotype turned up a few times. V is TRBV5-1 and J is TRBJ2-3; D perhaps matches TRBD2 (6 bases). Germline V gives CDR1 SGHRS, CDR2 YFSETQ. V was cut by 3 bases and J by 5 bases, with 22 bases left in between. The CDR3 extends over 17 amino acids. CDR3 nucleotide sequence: TGCGCCAGCAGCTCCACCGGGGGAGTGGGGGAGAAAGATACGCAGTATTTT. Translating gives CASSSTGGVGEKDTQYF.

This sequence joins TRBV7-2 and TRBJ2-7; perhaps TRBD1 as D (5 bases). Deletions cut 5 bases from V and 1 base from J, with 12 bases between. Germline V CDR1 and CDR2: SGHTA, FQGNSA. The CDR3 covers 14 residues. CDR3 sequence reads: CASSPRQISYEQYF. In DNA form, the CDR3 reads TGTGCCAGCAGCCCTAGACAGATTTCCTACGAGCAGTACTTC.

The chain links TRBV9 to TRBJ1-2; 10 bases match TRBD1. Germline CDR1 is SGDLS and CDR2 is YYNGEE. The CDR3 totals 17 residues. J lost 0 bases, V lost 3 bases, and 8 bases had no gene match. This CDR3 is CASSATGGAATNYGYTF. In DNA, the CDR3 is TGTGCCAGCAGCGCGACAGGGGGCGCAGCGACTAACTATGGCTACACCTTC. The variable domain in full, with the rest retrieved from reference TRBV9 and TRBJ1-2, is DSGVTQTPKHLITATGQRVTLRCSPRSGDLSVYWYQQSLDQGLQFLIQYYNGEERAKGNILERFSAQQFPDLHSELNLSSLELGDSALYFCASSATGGAATNYGYTFGSGTRLTVV.

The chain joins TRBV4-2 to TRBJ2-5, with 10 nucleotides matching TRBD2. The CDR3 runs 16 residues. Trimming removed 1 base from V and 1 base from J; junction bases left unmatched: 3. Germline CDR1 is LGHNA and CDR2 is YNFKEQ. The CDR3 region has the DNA TGTGCCAGCAGCCAAGTTCTAGCGGGGGCCCAAGAGACCCAGTACTTC. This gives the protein CASSQVLAGAQETQYF.

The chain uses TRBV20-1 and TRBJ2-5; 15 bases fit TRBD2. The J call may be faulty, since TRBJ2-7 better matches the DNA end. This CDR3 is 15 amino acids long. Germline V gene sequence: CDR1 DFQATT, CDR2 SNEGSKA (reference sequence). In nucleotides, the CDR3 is TGCAGTGCGCGAAGTGGGACTAGCGGGGGGTACGAGCAGTACTTC. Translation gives CSARSGTSGGYEQYF.

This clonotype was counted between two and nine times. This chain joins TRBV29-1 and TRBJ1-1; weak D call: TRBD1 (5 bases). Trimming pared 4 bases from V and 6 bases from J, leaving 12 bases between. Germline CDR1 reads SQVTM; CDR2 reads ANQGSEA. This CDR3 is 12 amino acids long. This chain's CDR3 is CSVVGDGAEAFF. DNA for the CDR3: TGCAGCGTTGTAGGGGACGGCGCTGAAGCTTTCTTT. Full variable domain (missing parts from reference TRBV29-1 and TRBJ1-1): SAVISQKPSRDICQRGTSLTIQCQVDSQVTMMFWYRQQPGQSLTLIATANQGSEATYESGFVIDKFPISRPNLTFSTLTVSNMSPEDSSIYLCSVVGDGAEAFFGQGTRLTVV.

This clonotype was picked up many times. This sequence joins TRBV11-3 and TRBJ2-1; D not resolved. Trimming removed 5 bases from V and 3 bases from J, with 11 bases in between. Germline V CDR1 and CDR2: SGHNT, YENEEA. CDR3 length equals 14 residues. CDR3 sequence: CASSPTLNYNEQFF. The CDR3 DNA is TGTGCCAGCAGCCCCACCCTGAACTACAATGAGCAGTTCTTC.